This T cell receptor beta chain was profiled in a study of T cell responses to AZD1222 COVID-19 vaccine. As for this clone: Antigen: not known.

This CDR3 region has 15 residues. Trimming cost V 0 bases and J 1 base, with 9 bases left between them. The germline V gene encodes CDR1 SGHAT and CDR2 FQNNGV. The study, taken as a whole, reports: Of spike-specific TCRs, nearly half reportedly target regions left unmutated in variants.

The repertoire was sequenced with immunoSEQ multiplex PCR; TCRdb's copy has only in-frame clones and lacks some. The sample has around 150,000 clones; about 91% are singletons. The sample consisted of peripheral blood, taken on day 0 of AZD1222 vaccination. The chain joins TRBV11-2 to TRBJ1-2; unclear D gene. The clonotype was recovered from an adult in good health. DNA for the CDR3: TGTGCCAGCAGCTTAGATCGGCGGAGTAACTATGGCTACACCTTC. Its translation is CASSLDRRSNYGYTF.